The clone carrying this TCR beta chain was counted at least ten times. The library was built from roughly 400 ng RNA with molecular barcoded adaptors for alpha/delta and beta/gamma chains. TCRdb ran MiXCR on the reads and lists one entry per CDR3 protein. This sample has 35,000 to 55,000 distinct CDR3 sequences; about 12% occur once, and the top ten carry roughly 15%. The source of the sample is a study of read filtering for tumor transcriptome and immune sequencing. Study-wide context: TCR-mapped reads were about 4.05 to 10.27 million with IR-seq versus about 85 to 1,300 with RNA-seq.

The receptor was derived from a donor older than 35 with multiple myeloma. Sequenced material: a population of CD138-negative cells sorted from bone marrow.

The CDR3 sequence: CVTAGGPETQYF. The CDR3 DNA sequence: TGTGTGACAGCCGGGGGTCCGGAGACCCAGTACTTC. The chain links TRBV6-5 to TRBJ2-5; weak D call: TRBD2 (6 bases). This CDR3 region has 12 residues. The germline V gene encodes CDR1 MNHEY and CDR2 SVGAGI.